This is a list of T cell receptor beta chains from one sample in a study of cytomegalovirus exposure and HLA in healthy donors. Generated by immunoSEQ multiplex PCR, the TCRdb table keeps only in-frame clones and is missing some. The data show 120,000 or so clones, with 75% to 85% seen just once and about 8.3% held by the top ten. Input material: PBMCs. These receptors came from a woman between 45 and 60 years old in good health and CMV-seropositive. CDR3s include the opening cysteine and the closing phenylalanine or tryptophan. The D gene is left open where the match is weak. Rows may omit the clone size; those that give it use once, few, many or a size class.

v_call	j_call	clone_size	d_call	cdr3_length	cdr3_aa	cdr3_nt
TRBV2	TRBJ2-7	NA	NA	14	CASSGGRFPYEQYF	TGTGCCAGCAGTGGGGGCAGGTTTCCCTACGAGCAGTACTTC
TRBV11-3	TRBJ2-1	NA	TRBD1	15	CASSLGQGAGFEQFF	TGTGCCAGCAGCTTAGGTCAGGGGGCGGGTTTTGAGCAGTTCTTC
TRBV28	TRBJ1-2	NA	TRBD1	14	CASSKRQGDQGYTF	TGTGCCAGCAGTAAGAGACAGGGGGATCAAGGCTACACCTTC
TRBV18	TRBJ1-2	NA	TRBD1	14	CASSPSQGDYGYTF	TGTGCCAGCTCACCGTCCCAGGGGGACTATGGCTACACCTTC
TRBV13	TRBJ2-7	NA	NA	13	CASSLGGGYEQYF	TGTGCCAGCAGCCTAGGGGGGGGGTACGAGCAGTACTTC
TRBV2	TRBJ1-2	NA	TRBD1	15	CASSEGTGRGYGYTF	TGTGCCAGCAGTGAGGGGACAGGTCGTGGGTATGGCTACACCTTC
TRBV30	TRBJ1-1	many	NA	12	CAWQRGNTEAFF	TGTGCCTGGCAAAGGGGGAACACTGAAGCTTTCTTT
TRBV7-8	TRBJ1-3	NA	TRBD1	15	CASSPGQGTGNTIYF	TGTGCCAGCAGCCCGGGACAGGGGACTGGAAACACCATATATTTT
TRBV4-3	TRBJ1-2	NA	NA	13	CASSQSDSGGYTF	TGCGCCAGCAGCCAATCGGACTCAGGCGGCTACACCTTC
TRBV5-6	TRBJ1-2	NA	TRBD1	15	CASSFRTGHFYGYTF	TGTGCCAGCAGCTTCCGGACAGGGCACTTCTATGGCTACACCTTC
TRBV6-1	TRBJ1-2	NA	NA	17	CASSDPDLPTGTYGYTF	TGTGCCAGCAGTGATCCGGACCTCCCCACAGGGACCTATGGCTACACCTTC
TRBV5-4	TRBJ2-1	NA	NA	14	CASSSIHSYNEQFF	TGTGCCAGCAGCTCAATCCACTCCTACAATGAGCAGTTCTTC
TRBV6-1	TRBJ2-1	once	NA	18	CASSEAGGGARPYNEQFF	TGTGCCAGCAGTGAAGCTGGAGGGGGGGCGCGGCCCTACAATGAGCAGTTCTTC
TRBV30	TRBJ1-1	NA	NA	16	CAWRRMQGILDTEAFF	TGTGCCTGGAGGAGAATGCAGGGGATACTAGATACTGAAGCTTTCTTT
TRBV9	TRBJ1-1	NA	NA	15	CASSVDWGDDTEAFF	TGTGCCAGCAGCGTAGACTGGGGGGATGACACTGAAGCTTTCTTT
TRBV11-3	TRBJ2-7	few	NA	12	CASSAGSYEQYF	TGTGCCAGCAGCGCCGGGTCTTACGAGCAGTACTTC
TRBV5-1	TRBJ2-1	once	NA	15	CASSLTVGGYNEQFF	TGCGCCAGCAGCCTCACGGTGGGAGGCTACAATGAGCAGTTCTTC
TRBV27	TRBJ1-2	NA	TRBD1	12	CASSGTGYGYTF	TGTGCCAGCAGCGGGACAGGGTATGGCTACACCTTC
TRBV6-5	TRBJ1-6	NA	NA	15	CASSPTQGPNSPLHF	TGTGCCAGCAGTCCAACGCAGGGCCCGAATTCACCCCTCCACTTT
TRBV6-6	TRBJ2-1	NA	TRBD1	14	CASRQGPTHNEQFF	TGTGCCAGCAGACAGGGGCCCACACACAATGAGCAGTTCTTC
TRBV6-1	TRBJ2-7	NA	TRBD1	14	CASRGTAFSYEQYF	TGTGCCAGCAGGGGGACAGCCTTTTCCTACGAGCAGTACTTC
TRBV7-9	TRBJ1-1	NA	NA	15	CASNQGGPLGTEAFF	TGTGCCAGCAATCAGGGAGGGCCTTTGGGCACTGAAGCTTTCTTT
TRBV19	TRBJ1-5	NA	NA	12	CASSIEGRRKHF	TGTGCCAGTAGTATAGAGGGCAGAAGGAAGCATTTT
TRBV7-2	TRBJ2-1	NA	TRBD1	17	CASSLGRGTGGSNEQFF	TGTGCCAGCAGCTTAGGGAGGGGGACAGGGGGGTCCAATGAGCAGTTCTTC
TRBV5-1	TRBJ2-5	NA	NA	15	CASSLLPSAQETQYF	TGCGCCAGCAGCTTGCTGCCTAGCGCTCAAGAGACCCAGTACTTC
TRBV10-3	TRBJ1-2	few	TRBD1	14	CAITSDRGAHGYTF	TGTGCCATCACCTCGGACAGGGGCGCCCATGGCTACACCTTC
TRBV30	TRBJ1-3	NA	NA	14	CAWGRANLGNTIYF	TGTGCCTGGGGCAGGGCGAACCTTGGAAACACCATATATTTT
TRBV7-9	TRBJ2-3	NA	NA	13	CASSLEGTDTQYF	TGTGCCAGCAGCTTAGAGGGGACAGATACGCAGTATTTT
TRBV6-6	TRBJ2-2	NA	TRBD1	16	CASSYSGTGGAGELFF	TGTGCCAGCAGTTACTCAGGGACAGGAGGGGCCGGGGAGCTGTTTTTT
TRBV7-6	TRBJ2-3	few	TRBD2	15	CASSSFREGTDTQYF	TGTGCCAGCAGCTCCTTCCGGGAGGGGACAGATACGCAGTATTTT
TRBV5-5	TRBJ2-7	NA	TRBD1	13	CASSTDRGYEQYF	TGTGCCAGCAGTACCGACAGGGGCTACGAGCAGTACTTC
TRBV7-6	TRBJ2-1	NA	NA	15	CASTVAPAAYNEQFF	TGTGCCAGCACCGTTGCTCCAGCGGCGTACAATGAGCAGTTCTTC
TRBV10-3	TRBJ2-1	NA	TRBD2	16	CAISVGTSGGDNEQFF	TGTGCCATCAGTGTCGGGACTAGCGGGGGAGACAATGAGCAGTTCTTC